A single sample is the source of the 27 T cell receptor beta chains below, sequenced in a study of blood T cell repertoires in COVID-19. This table comes from immunoSEQ multiplex PCR, and its TCRdb copy is limited to in-frame clones, with some not included. The table has 250,000 or so clones, 90% seen once. The sample taken for sequencing was peripheral blood. Receptors originate from a woman aged 60-70 years with COVID-19, enrolled during active disease.

This chain joins TRBV28 and TRBJ1-2; 11 bases fit TRBD1. The CDR3 totals 15 residues. Germline V gives CDR1 MDHEN, CDR2 SYDVKM. V lost 10 bases, J lost 1 base, and 8 bases stayed unmatched. The CDR3 nucleotides read TGTGCCACCCGAGGACAGGGGGCGTTTAACTATGGCTACACCTTC. Amino acid sequence: CATRGQGAFNYGYTF.

V usage is TRBV2 and J usage is TRBJ1-1; the D is unclear. CDR1 and CDR2 from the germline V gene are SNHLY and FYNNEI. Between the trimmed V and J ends, which lost 6 bases and 4 bases, there was a span of 9 bases. CDR3 size: 12 residues. Written as DNA, the CDR3 is TGTGCCAGCAGGGACTCGGGCACTGAAGCTTTCTTT. Encoded protein: CASRDSGTEAFF.

J is TRBJ1-5 and V is TRBV30; TRBD1 agrees at 9 bases. V shed 0 bases, J shed 6 bases, and the junction held 15 bases outside the gene matches. CDR3 length: 18 residues. Germline CDR1 is GTSNPN and CDR2 is SVGIG (reference sequence). DNA for the CDR3: TGTGCCTGGAGTGTCCAACCATCAAACCGGGACAGGGCTCAGCCCCAGCATTTT. As protein: CAWSVQPSNRDRAQPQHF. Full variable domain (rest looked up from reference TRBV30 and TRBJ1-5): SQTIHQWPATLVQPVGSPLSLECTVEGTSNPNLYWYRQAAGRGLQLLFYSVGIGQISSEVPQNLSASRPQDRQFILSSKKLLLSDSGFYLCAWSVQPSNRDRAQPQHFGDGTRLSIL.

The chain joins TRBV6-6 to TRBJ1-5; D is ambiguous. CDR3 length: 18 amino acids. Germline values: CDR1 MNHNY, CDR2 SVGAGI (reference sequence). Trimming left V 6 bases short and J 4 bases short, with 25 bases between. For the CDR3, the DNA is TGTGCCAGCAGCCGACAAAGGAACTCGGGGTTTGAGAATCAGCCCCAGCATTTT. This translates into CASSRQRNSGFENQPQHF.

This clone has only one observation. This chain connects TRBV5-4 to TRBJ1-1; 7 bases map to TRBD1. V lost 3 bases and J lost 6; bases outside the gene matches: 11. From germline, CDR1 is SGHNT and CDR2 YYREEE (reference sequence). The CDR3 is made up of 15 amino acids. CDR3 nucleotide sequence: TGTGCCAGCAGCTCCCAGACAGGGTATATGCCTGAAGCTTTCTTT. Translation gives CASSSQTGYMPEAFF.

In this sample, this clone turned up once. The V call is TRBV7-2, the J call TRBJ1-5; TRBD1 is a possible D gene (5 bases). The V and J ends lost 1 base and 4 bases respectively, with 11 bases between them. CDR3 size: 15 residues. Per germline, CDR1 SGHTA and CDR2 FQGNSA. CDR3 sequence reads: CASSLGGVRNQPQHF. The CDR3 DNA is TGTGCCAGCAGCTTAGGGGGGGTAAGGAATCAGCCCCAGCATTTT.

V gene TRBV29-1 combines with J gene TRBJ2-7, with 13 bases matching TRBD2. The germline V gene has CDR1 SQVTM and CDR2 ANQGSEA. CDR3 size: 20 residues. The trim removed 5 bases at V and 2 bases at J, leaving 21 bases unmatched. CDR3 in amino acids: CSVRLRTSGGSSRRTYEQYF. CDR3 bases: TGCAGCGTTCGCCTCCGGACTAGCGGGGGTTCTTCGAGGCGGACCTACGAGCAGTACTTC.

This chain uses TRBV9 with TRBJ2-2; 13 bases align to TRBD2. In germline, CDR1 is SGDLS, CDR2 YYNGEE. With 3 bases clipped from V and 4 bases from J, the junction kept 6 bases outside the gene matches. The CDR3 has 17 amino acids. The CDR3 sequence: CASSATSGGAGTGELFF. In nucleotides, the CDR3 is TGTGCCAGCAGCGCAACTAGCGGGGGGGCTGGCACCGGGGAGCTGTTTTTT.

The chain uses TRBV15 and TRBJ1-2; no definite D call. The CDR3 extends over 16 amino acids. Trimming took 0 bases from V and 6 from J, leaving 17 bases between them. CDR1 LNHNV and CDR2 YYDKDF come from the germline V gene (reference sequence). The CDR3 loop is CATSRDWAPQSDGYTF. The CDR3 bases are TGTGCCACCAGCAGAGATTGGGCCCCACAATCCGATGGCTACACCTTC. The full variable domain, its missing parts supplied by reference TRBV15 and TRBJ1-2, is DAMVIQNPRYQVTQFGKPVTLSCSQTLNHNVMYWYQQKSSQAPKLLFHYYDKDFNNEADTPDNFQSRRPNTSFCFLDIRSPGLGDTAMYLCATSRDWAPQSDGYTFGSGTRLTVV.

The chain links TRBV18 to TRBJ1-1, with TRBD1 identical over 9 bases. Trimming removed 1 base from V and 1 base from J; junction bases left unmatched: 7. This CDR3 comprises 17 residues. Germline V lookup: CDR1 KGHSH, CDR2 LQKENI. CDR3 DNA: TGTGCCAGCTCACCACGGCCGGGACAGGGAACGAACACTGAAGCTTTCTTT. It is translated as CASSPRPGQGTNTEAFF.

The chain links TRBV14 to TRBJ2-5; 7 bases map to TRBD2. Germline V gives CDR1 SGHDN, CDR2 FVKESK. The CDR3 spans 15 residues. V trimming: 2 bases; J trimming: 2 bases; junction bases outside the gene matches: 5. CDR3 region: CASSQWGGPQETQYF. CDR3 DNA sequence: TGTGCCAGCAGCCAATGGGGAGGGCCTCAAGAGACCCAGTACTTC.

Details on this clone: At one boundary the junction diverges from the germline segment, which might be a read error. This chain links TRBV4-3 with TRBJ1-2; a possible D gene is TRBD1 (6 bases). The germline CDR1 and CDR2 sequences are LGHNA and YSLEER. This CDR3 comprises 14 residues. CDR3 residues: CASSQASRGRGNTF. In DNA form, the CDR3 reads TGCGCCAGCAGCCAAGCGTCCAGGGGTCGTGGCAACACCTTC.

This chain joins TRBV5-6 and TRBJ1-2; D may be TRBD1 (5 bases). Germline V gene sequence: CDR1 SGHDT, CDR2 YYEEEE. This CDR3 has 14 amino acids. V dropped 0 bases and J dropped 6 bases, with 12 bases sitting between them. The CDR3 is CASSLVGLTDGYTF. The CDR3 DNA sequence: TGTGCCAGCAGCTTGGTGGGGCTTACGGATGGCTACACCTTC.

This chain connects TRBV7-2 to TRBJ2-1; 10 nucleotides match TRBD2. The V gene end was trimmed by 3 bases and the J gene end by 2 bases; junction bases not matched to a gene: 1. CDR3 size: 15 residues. CDR1 and CDR2 from the germline V gene are SGHTA and FQGNSA. CDR3 in DNA: TGTGCCAGCAGCTTTAGCGGGGGGCCCTACAATGAGCAGTTCTTC. This sequence encodes CASSFSGGPYNEQFF.

CDR3 in amino acids: CASSIARARNSPLHF. In DNA, the CDR3 is TGTGCCAGTAGTATAGCCAGGGCTAGGAATTCACCCCTCCACTTT. The chain has TRBV19 and TRBJ1-6; D may be TRBD1 (5 bases). Germline CDR1 reads LNHDA; CDR2 reads SQIVND (reference sequence). Trimming cost V 1 base and J 7 bases, with 11 bases left between them. The CDR3 loop spans 15 amino acids.

The V call is TRBV7-2, the J call TRBJ2-5; 7 positions agree with TRBD1. The V and J ends lost 5 bases and 5 bases, in that order; junction bases with no gene match: 5. This CDR3 region has 13 residues. Germline V CDR1 and CDR2: SGHTA, FQGNSA. CDR3 residues: CASSGRTGETQYF. The CDR3, as DNA: TGTGCCAGCAGCGGCCGGACAGGCGAGACCCAGTACTTC.

V gene TRBV9 combines with J gene TRBJ1-1; the match to TRBD1 covers 7 bases. The CDR3 is 15 amino acids. Germline V gene sequence: CDR1 SGDLS, CDR2 YYNGEE. With 0 bases clipped from V and 5 bases from J, the junction kept 7 bases outside the gene matches. This CDR3 reads CASSVVRQGGTEAFF. CDR3 sequence (DNA): TGTGCCAGCAGCGTAGTTCGACAGGGCGGTACTGAAGCTTTCTTT.

This clone showed up just once. The rearrangement uses TRBV19 and TRBJ1-3, with TRBD1 as a possible D gene (5 bases). The CDR3 runs 16 residues. Trimming took 2 bases from V and 0 from J, leaving 11 bases between them. Looked up from germline, CDR1 is LNHDA and CDR2 is SQIVND (reference sequence). CDR3 nucleotide sequence: TGTGCCAGTAGTATAAACAGGCAAAACTCTGGAAACACCATATATTTT. Encoded protein: CASSINRQNSGNTIYF.

The V call is TRBV3-1 (or the pseudogene TRBV3-2), the J call TRBJ1-3; a weak D match, TRBD1 (6 bases). The CDR3 is 16 residues long. The germline V gene has CDR1 LGHDT and CDR2 YNNKEL (reference sequence). The V end lost 3 bases, the J end lost 3 bases, and 15 bases lay between the germline ends. This CDR3 is CASSQAGVGYGNTIYF. In DNA form, the CDR3 reads TGTGCCAGCAGCCAGGCAGGGGTGGGTTATGGAAACACCATATATTTT.

J is TRBJ2-7 and V is TRBV6-2 or TRBV6-3; 9 positions match TRBD1. The V gene's germline CDR1 is MNHEY and CDR2 SVGEGT. V shed 6 bases, J shed 6 bases, and the junction held 9 bases outside the gene matches. The CDR3 loop spans 14 amino acids. In DNA, the CDR3 is TGTGCCAGCAGCTCTGGGACAGGGCTGATCGAGCAGTACTTC. Translated: CASSSGTGLIEQYF.

V and J are TRBV18 and TRBJ1-1; perhaps TRBD1 as D (6 bases). The germline V gene has CDR1 KGHSH and CDR2 LQKENI. The CDR3 spans 16 residues. The germline V and J ends were trimmed by 5 bases and 4 bases, with 20 bases remaining between them. The CDR3 is CASSEGKTGLGTEAFF. CDR3 DNA: TGTGCCAGCTCAGAAGGCAAAACAGGGTTGGGCACTGAAGCTTTCTTT.

V and J are TRBV7-8 and TRBJ2-2; 7 bases are shared with TRBD2. Trimming cost V 5 bases and J 3 bases; bases outside gene matches: 9. The CDR3 contains 16 residues. CDR1 and CDR2 (germline): SGHVS, FQNEAQ. The CDR3 sequence is CASSKRTSVDTGELFF. The CDR3 nucleotides read TGTGCCAGCAGCAAAAGAACTAGCGTCGACACCGGGGAGCTGTTTTTT.

This clone was seen once. V is TRBV4-1 and J is TRBJ1-5; possible D gene TRBD1, 5 bases. The CDR3 consists of 15 residues. V dropped 0 bases and J dropped 6 bases, with 12 bases sitting between them. Germline CDR1 reads MGHRA; CDR2 reads YSYEKL. CDR3 loop: CASSQDGGSGQPQHF. Here the CDR3 DNA reads TGCGCCAGCAGCCAAGACGGGGGTAGCGGTCAGCCCCAGCATTTT.

The chain carries TRBV6-2 or TRBV6-3 and TRBJ2-7, with TRBD1 as a possible D gene (5 bases). The CDR3 sequence is 15 residues long. Germline loops: CDR1 MNHEY, CDR2 SVGEGT. With 3 bases removed from V and 6 bases from J, the gap between germline ends came to 18 bases. DNA for the CDR3: TGTGCCAGCAGTTATAAGGGGTATCCCCCCCGCGAGCAGTACTTC. This gives the protein CASSYKGYPPREQYF.

The chain links TRBV7-2 to TRBJ1-6; D uncertain. The V end lost 1 base, the J end lost 7 bases, and 11 bases lay between the germline ends. CDR1 and CDR2 from the germline V gene are SGHTA and FQGNSA. The CDR3 has 15 residues. CDR3 sequence reads: CASSLGAGGNSPLHF. The CDR3 nucleotides are TGTGCCAGCAGCTTAGGAGCGGGAGGGAATTCACCCCTCCACTTT. Full variable domain (outside the CDR3, taken from reference TRBV7-2 and TRBJ1-6): GAGVSQSPSNKVTEKGKDVELRCDPISGHTALYWYRQSLGQGLEFLIYFQGNSAPDKSGLPSDRFSAERTGGSVSTLTIQRTQQEDSAVYLCASSLGAGGNSPLHFGNGTRLTVT.

V and J are TRBV5-1 and TRBJ2-6; D is undetermined. Germline V gene lookup returns CDR1 SGHRS and CDR2 YFSETQ. The CDR3 is made up of 13 amino acids. Trimming stripped 4 bases from V and 2 bases from J, with 4 bases between. Here the CDR3 reads CASSQAGANVLTF. Written as DNA, the CDR3 is TGCGCCAGCAGCCAGGCTGGGGCCAACGTCCTGACTTTC.

V usage is TRBV2 and J usage is TRBJ1-5; no clear D gene. Trimming left V 3 bases short and J 3 bases short, with 15 bases between. The germline CDR1 and CDR2 sequences are SNHLY and FYNNEI. The CDR3 extends over 16 amino acids. CDR3 sequence: CASSDPRRGTNQPQHF. Written as DNA, the CDR3 is TGTGCCAGCAGTGACCCCAGGCGGGGTACCAATCAGCCCCAGCATTTT.